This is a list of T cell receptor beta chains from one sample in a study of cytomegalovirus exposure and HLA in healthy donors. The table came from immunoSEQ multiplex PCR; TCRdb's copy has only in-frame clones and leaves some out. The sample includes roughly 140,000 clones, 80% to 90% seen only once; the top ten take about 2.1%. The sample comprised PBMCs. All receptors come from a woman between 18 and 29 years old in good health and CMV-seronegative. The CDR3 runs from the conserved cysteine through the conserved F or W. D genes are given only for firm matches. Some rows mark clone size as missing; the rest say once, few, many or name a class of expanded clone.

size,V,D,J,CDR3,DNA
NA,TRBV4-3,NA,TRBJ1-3,CASSQDERSSGNTIYF,TGCGCCAGCAGCCAAGATGAGAGGAGCTCTGGAAACACCATATATTTT
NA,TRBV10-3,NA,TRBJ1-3,CAISEEGSGNTIYF,TGTGCCATCAGTGAGGAGGGATCTGGAAACACCATATATTTT
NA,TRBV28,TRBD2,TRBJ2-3,CASSFPTSGGAGADTQYF,TGTGCCAGCAGTTTTCCGACTAGCGGGGGGGCAGGAGCAGATACGCAGTATTTT
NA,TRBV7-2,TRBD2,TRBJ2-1,CASSLGAGGGEQFF,TGTGCCAGCAGCTTAGGGGCGGGAGGGGGCGAGCAGTTCTTC
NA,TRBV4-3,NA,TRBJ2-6,CASSQGQAGANVLTF,TGCGCCAGCAGCCAAGGACAGGCTGGGGCCAACGTCCTGACTTTC
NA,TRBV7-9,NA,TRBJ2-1,CASSLTLAKRGNEQFF,TGTGCCAGCAGCTTAACTCTGGCGAAACGGGGCAATGAGCAGTTCTTC
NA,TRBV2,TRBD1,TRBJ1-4,CASRIGQGVEKLFF,TGTGCCAGCAGAATTGGACAGGGGGTTGAAAAACTGTTTTTT
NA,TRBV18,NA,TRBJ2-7,CASSPRDNSYEQYF,TGTGCCAGCTCACCCCGGGACAACTCCTACGAGCAGTACTTC
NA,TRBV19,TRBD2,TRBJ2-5,CASSSPAGADQETQYF,TGTGCCAGTAGTTCCCCAGCGGGGGCAGACCAAGAGACCCAGTACTTC
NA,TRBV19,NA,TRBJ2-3,CASSNTGSTDTQYF,TGTGCCAGTAGTAACACAGGGAGCACAGATACGCAGTATTTT
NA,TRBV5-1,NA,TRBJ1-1,CASKEQGVLEAFF,TGCGCCAGCAAGGAACAGGGAGTACTAGAAGCTTTCTTT
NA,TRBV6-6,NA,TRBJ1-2,CASSPRTNYGYTF,TGTGCCAGCAGTCCCAGGACTAACTATGGCTACACCTTC
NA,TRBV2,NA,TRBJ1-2,CASSGWQSQNYGYTF,TGTGCCAGCAGTGGGTGGCAGTCTCAGAACTATGGCTACACCTTC
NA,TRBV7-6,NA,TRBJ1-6,CASSTDSWSPLHF,TGTGCCAGCAGCACGGACAGTTGGTCACCCCTCCACTTT
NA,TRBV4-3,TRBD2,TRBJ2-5,CASSPGTSGRFSETQYF,TGCGCCAGCAGCCCTGGGACTAGCGGGAGATTTTCGGAGACCCAGTACTTC
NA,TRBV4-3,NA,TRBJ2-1,CASSQDQGSYNEQFF,TGCGCCAGCAGCCAAGATCAGGGTTCCTACAATGAGCAGTTCTTC
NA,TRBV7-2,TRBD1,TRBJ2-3,CASRQPGTGTDTQYF,TGTGCCAGCAGGCAACCCGGGACAGGGACAGATACGCAGTATTTT
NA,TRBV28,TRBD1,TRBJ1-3,CASSSGDRGPESSGNTIYF,TGTGCCAGCAGTTCCGGGGACAGGGGCCCAGAGAGCTCTGGAAACACCATATATTTT
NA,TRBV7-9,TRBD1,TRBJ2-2,CASSFPSGQPNTGELFF,TGTGCCAGCAGCTTTCCATCGGGACAGCCGAACACCGGGGAGCTGTTTTTT
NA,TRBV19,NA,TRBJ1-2,CASSPRGSGYTF,TGTGCCAGTAGTCCACGGGGGTCTGGCTACACCTTC
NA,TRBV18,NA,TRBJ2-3,CASSLTAGSDTQYF,TGTGCCAGCTCACTTACTGCGGGCTCCGATACGCAGTATTTT
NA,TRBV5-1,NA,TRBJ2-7,CASSSQGSEQYF,TGCGCCAGCAGCTCACAGGGTTCCGAGCAGTACTTC
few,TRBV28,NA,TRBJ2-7,CASSSPAVGVGEQYF,TGTGCCAGCAGTTCCCCGGCAGTCGGAGTGGGCGAGCAGTACTTC
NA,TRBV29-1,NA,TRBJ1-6,CSVLNSPLHF,TGCAGCGTTCTTAATTCACCCCTCCACTTT
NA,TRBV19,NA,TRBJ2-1,CASSIIRTDNEQFF,TGTGCCAGTAGTATAATTAGGACAGACAATGAGCAGTTCTTC
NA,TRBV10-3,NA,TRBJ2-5,CAISESSPSRETQYF,TGTGCCATCAGTGAGTCTAGCCCATCGCGAGAGACCCAGTACTTC
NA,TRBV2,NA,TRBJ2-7,CAIRPLFLGGAHEQYF,TGTGCCATCCGCCCCCTTTTTCTGGGGGGGGCCCACGAGCAGTACTTC
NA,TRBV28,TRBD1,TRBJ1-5,CASQAGGLSNQPQHF,TGTGCCAGCCAGGCAGGGGGCCTTAGCAATCAGCCCCAGCATTTT
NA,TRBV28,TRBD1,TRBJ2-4,CASSLRGQLIKNIQYF,TGTGCCAGCAGTTTAAGGGGACAGCTGATAAAAAACATTCAGTACTTC
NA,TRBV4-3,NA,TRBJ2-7,CASSQEGAEYYEQYF,TGCGCCAGCAGCCAAGAAGGGGCCGAGTACTACGAGCAGTACTTC
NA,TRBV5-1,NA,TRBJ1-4,CASSSPPGATNEKLFF,TGCGCCAGCAGCTCACCCCCGGGAGCAACTAATGAAAAACTGTTTTTT
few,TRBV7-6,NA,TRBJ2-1,CASSPGHLGGEQFF,TGTGCCAGCAGCCCGGGACACCTTGGCGGGGAGCAGTTCTTC
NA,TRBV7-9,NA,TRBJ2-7,CASSPVRGGISYEQYF,TGTGCCAGCAGCCCCGTCCGAGGAGGGATCTCCTACGAGCAGTACTTC
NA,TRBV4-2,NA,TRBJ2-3,CASSLTDTYTDTQYF,TGTGCCAGCAGCCTGACGGACACCTACACAGATACGCAGTATTTT
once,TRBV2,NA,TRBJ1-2,CASSETTDPTYGYTF,TGTGCCAGCAGTGAAACGACAGACCCTACCTATGGCTACACCTTC
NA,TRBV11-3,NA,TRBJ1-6,CASSLDPGSPLHF,TGTGCCAGCAGCCTAGATCCGGGTTCACCCCTCCACTTT
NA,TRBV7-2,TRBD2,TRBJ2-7,CASSSPTRGGSYEQYF,TGTGCCAGCAGCTCACCCACTCGCGGGGGTTCCTACGAGCAGTACTTC
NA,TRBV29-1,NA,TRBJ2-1,CSVVGLRDKGGGEQFF,TGCAGCGTTGTTGGTTTGCGGGACAAGGGAGGGGGTGAGCAGTTCTTC
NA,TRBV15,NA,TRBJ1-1,CATSRAYGGTEAFF,TGTGCCACCAGCAGAGCGTATGGAGGCACTGAAGCTTTCTTT
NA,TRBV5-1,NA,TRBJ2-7,CASSLTGVNSYEQYF,TGCGCCAGCAGCTTGACAGGCGTTAACTCCTACGAGCAGTACTTC
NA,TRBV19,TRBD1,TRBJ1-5,CASSIARDRGWDTNQPQHF,TGTGCCAGTAGTATAGCCCGGGACAGGGGTTGGGATACCAATCAGCCCCAGCATTTT
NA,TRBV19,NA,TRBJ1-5,CASSDNRGFQPQHF,TGTGCCAGTAGTGATAATAGGGGGTTTCAGCCCCAGCATTTT
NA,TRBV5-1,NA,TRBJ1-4,CASSLAGPVPGKLFF,TGCGCCAGCAGCTTGGCCGGTCCCGTCCCCGGGAAACTGTTTTTT
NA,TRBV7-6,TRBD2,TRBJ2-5,CASSLGTSRIQETQYF,TGTGCCAGCAGCTTGGGGACTAGCCGTATCCAAGAGACCCAGTACTTC
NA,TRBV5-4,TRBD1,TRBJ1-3,CASSLTGGRLSGNTIYF,TGTGCCAGCAGCTTGACAGGGGGCCGGCTCTCTGGAAACACCATATATTTT
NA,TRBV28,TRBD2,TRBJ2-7,CASTPPMGSGITYEQYF,TGTGCCAGCACCCCACCCATGGGTAGCGGGATCACCTACGAGCAGTACTTC
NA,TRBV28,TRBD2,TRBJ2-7,CASSLSGVPYEQYF,TGTGCCAGCAGTTTAAGCGGGGTCCCCTACGAGCAGTACTTC
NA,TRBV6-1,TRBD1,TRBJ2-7,CASGGQGAYEQYF,TGTGCCAGCGGGGGACAGGGAGCCTACGAGCAGTACTTC
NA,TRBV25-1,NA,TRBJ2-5,CASSEVLPMTQYF,TGTGCCAGCAGTGAAGTATTACCTATGACCCAGTACTTC
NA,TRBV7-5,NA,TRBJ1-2,CARSFGYRDYGYTF,TGTGCCAGAAGCTTTGGATACAGGGACTATGGCTACACCTTC
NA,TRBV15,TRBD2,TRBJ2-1,CATSTPSGVKYNEQFF,TGTGCCACCAGCACACCTAGCGGGGTTAAATACAATGAGCAGTTCTTC
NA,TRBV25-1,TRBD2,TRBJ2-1,CASSESTSGGGYEQFF,TGTGCCAGCAGTGAATCGACTAGCGGGGGGGGTTATGAGCAGTTCTTC
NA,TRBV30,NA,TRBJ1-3,CAWSSGTQVGNTIYF,TGTGCCTGGAGCTCCGGGACACAAGTAGGAAACACCATATATTTT
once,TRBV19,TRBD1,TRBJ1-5,CASSMARGDQPQHF,TGTGCCAGTAGTATGGCCAGGGGGGATCAGCCCCAGCATTTT
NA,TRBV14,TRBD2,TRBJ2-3,CASSQGTSGNTQYF,TGTGCCAGCAGCCAAGGGACTAGCGGGAATACGCAGTATTTT
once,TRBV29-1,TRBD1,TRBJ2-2,CSVERQGGGELFF,TGCAGCGTTGAGAGACAGGGGGGCGGGGAGCTGTTTTTT
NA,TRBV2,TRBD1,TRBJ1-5,CASSLDRAKNQPQHF,TGTGCCAGCAGTTTGGACAGGGCAAAGAATCAGCCCCAGCATTTT